Listed here are 12 T cell receptor beta chains from one sample, sequenced in a study of blood T cell repertoires in COVID-19. Sequencing used immunoSEQ multiplex PCR; TCRdb keeps in-frame clones, though not all of them. The sample lists about 260,000 clones; roughly 86% were seen once. The source material was peripheral blood. These receptors were obtained from a man aged 40-49 years who had recovered from COVID-19.

V and J are TRBV24-1 and TRBJ1-4; perhaps TRBD1 as D (5 bases). Trimming removed 3 bases from V and 6 bases from J, with 13 bases in between. Germline loops: CDR1 KGHDR, CDR2 SFDVKD. This CDR3 is built from 15 residues. CDR3 coding DNA: TGTGCCACCAGTGATATTCAGGGTTTGGATGAAAAACTGTTTTTT. Its translation is CATSDIQGLDEKLFF.

This chain uses TRBV27 with TRBJ2-2; D unclear. The length of the CDR3 is 16 residues. V was shortened by 4 bases and J by 3 bases, with 15 bases between the two germline ends. CDR1 MNHEY and CDR2 SMNVEV come from the germline V gene (reference sequence). The CDR3 nucleotides read TGTGCCAGCAGTTCCCTAGTTGACCCGGACACCGGGGAGCTGTTTTTT. Translated, it gives CASSSLVDPDTGELFF.

This clone was seen just once. This chain uses TRBV7-2 with TRBJ2-7, with 12 bases identical to TRBD2. Germline loops: CDR1 SGHTA, CDR2 FQGNSA. The ends lost 6 bases at V and 2 bases at J; junction bases unmatched: 5. The CDR3 has 15 amino acids. Here the CDR3 reads CASSALAGGPYEQYF. Here the CDR3 DNA reads TGTGCCAGCAGTGCACTAGCGGGAGGCCCCTACGAGCAGTACTTC.

This clone was seen a handful of times. The rearrangement joins TRBV5-1 to TRBJ1-2, with D unclear. The V gene's germline CDR1 is SGHRS and CDR2 YFSETQ. The CDR3 is 13 residues long. V was cut by 5 bases and J by 0 bases, with 8 bases left in between. The CDR3 bases are TGCGCCAGCAGTGTAGAAGCTAACTATGGCTACACCTTC. Amino acid sequence: CASSVEANYGYTF. The whole variable domain, filled in from reference TRBV5-1 and TRBJ1-2, reads KAGVTQTPRYLIKTRGQQVTLSCSPISGHRSVSWYQQTPGQGLQFLFEYFSETQRNKGNFPGRFSGRQFSNSRSEMNVSTLELGDSALYLCASSVEANYGYTFGSGTRLTVV.

The chain carries TRBV10-3 and TRBJ2-2; the match to TRBD2 covers 9 bases. This CDR3 is 16 amino acids long. Trimming removed 11 bases from V and 2 bases from J; junction bases left unmatched: 12. Germline V gene sequence: CDR1 ENHRY, CDR2 SYGVKD. In nucleotides, the CDR3 is TGTGCCTCAACAAGTAGCGGGAGTGGAAACACCGGGGAGCTGTTTTTT. This codes for CASTSSGSGNTGELFF.

The genes are TRBV6-1 and TRBJ2-3; 15 nucleotides align to TRBD2. The CDR3 sequence is 18 residues long. Trimming at V came to 1 base and at J to 5 bases, leaving 7 bases not matched to a gene. Germline values: CDR1 MNHNS, CDR2 SASEGT. CDR3 nucleotide sequence: TGTGCCAGCAGTGAAGAAGGACTAGCGGGAGGGGTGAGAGATACGCAGTATTTT. Residues: CASSEEGLAGGVRDTQYF.

V is TRBV6-2 or TRBV6-3 and J is TRBJ2-2; 7 positions match TRBD1. The germline gives CDR1 MNHEY, CDR2 SVGEGT. The CDR3 is 16 residues long. The ends lost 2 bases at V and 7 bases at J; junction bases unmatched: 10. CDR3 sequence (DNA): TGTGCCAGCAGTTACGCACAGGGGATACGTGGCGGGGAGCTGTTTTTT. Its translation: CASSYAQGIRGGELFF.

The genes are TRBV11-2 and TRBJ2-7; D possibly corresponds to TRBD2 (6 bases). This CDR3 has 16 residues. The germline V gene encodes CDR1 SGHAT and CDR2 FQNNGV. Trimming shortened V by 1 base and J by 1 base, and 14 bases separated the two germline ends. For the CDR3, the DNA is TGTGCCAGCAGCTTAGGGTGGGCGGGGAGTTCCTACGAGCAGTACTTC. Translated, it gives CASSLGWAGSSYEQYF.

The rearrangement links TRBV5-5 to TRBJ2-1; 7 positions agree with TRBD2. V dropped 0 bases and J dropped 0; count of bases not matched to a gene: 0. This CDR3 is 15 amino acids long. CDR1 is SGHKS and CDR2 is YYEKEE in the germline V gene (reference sequence). The CDR3 here is CASSLGTSSYNEQFF. The CDR3 DNA reads as TGTGCCAGCAGCTTGGGGACTAGCTCCTACAATGAGCAGTTCTTC.

Regarding this clone: The same CDR3 also results from other DNA sequences found in this sample. The chain couples TRBV25-1 to TRBJ2-7; 8 positions match TRBD1. The CDR3 totals 15 residues. In germline, CDR1 is MGHDK, CDR2 SYGVNS. Trimming took 3 bases from V and 4 from J; bases not matched to a gene: 8. CDR3 residues: CASSDWGTGSYEQYF. The CDR3 DNA sequence: TGTGCCAGCAGTGACTGGGGGACAGGCTCTTACGAGCAGTACTTC.

The chain links TRBV9 to TRBJ2-3; 9 nucleotides align to TRBD1. Germline assignment: CDR1 SGDLS and CDR2 YYNGEE. The CDR3 has 15 residues. Losses at the gene ends were 0 bases for V and 4 bases for J; bases not matched to a gene: 3. The CDR3 is CASSVAGTGSDTQYF. CDR3 nucleotide sequence: TGTGCCAGCAGCGTAGCTGGGACAGGGTCAGATACGCAGTATTTT.

V and J are TRBV11-1 and TRBJ2-7; TRBD2 aligns across 8 bases. The germline V gene has CDR1 SGHAT and CDR2 FQDESV (reference sequence). CDR3 length: 14 residues. With V trimmed by 5 bases and J by 4 bases, 7 bases remained unmatched. The DNA for the CDR3 is TGTGCCAGCAGCCTAATAGCGGGGCTATACGAGCAGTACTTC. Encoded protein: CASSLIAGLYEQYF.